The next 28 T cell receptor beta chains were all read from a single sample in a study of blood T cell repertoires in COVID-19. The method was immunoSEQ multiplex PCR; TCRdb's version includes in-frame clones alone and lacks a portion of them. The sample includes 75,000 or so clones, roughly nine tenths seen only once; the top ten take about 5.3%. Sequences were obtained from peripheral blood. All receptors come from a woman of 80 years or more with active or convalescent COVID-19.

The CDR3 sequence is CASSPGGRGGNSPLHF. The CDR3 DNA reads as TGTGCCAGCAGCCCCGGAGGGCGGGGTGGAAATTCACCCCTCCACTTT. The J gene is TRBJ1-6, the V gene TRBV7-8; no firm D call. The CDR3 extends over 16 amino acids. Between the trimmed V and J ends, which lost 5 bases and 7 bases, there was a span of 18 bases. Germline lookup yields CDR1 SGHVS and CDR2 FQNEAQ. Full variable domain (missing parts from reference TRBV7-8 and TRBJ1-6): GAGVSQSPRYKVAKRGQDVALRCDPISGHVSLFWYQQALGQGPEFLTYFQNEAQLDKSGLPSDRFFAERPEGSVSTLKIQRTQQEDSAVYLCASSPGGRGGNSPLHFGNGTRLTVT.

This clone qualifies as medium-sized. V and J are TRBV19 and TRBJ2-5; 9 bases map to TRBD1. Germline lookup yields CDR1 LNHDA and CDR2 SQIVND (reference sequence). This CDR3 has 15 amino acids. The V and J ends lost 3 bases and 2 bases, in that order; junction bases with no gene match: 4. CDR3 bases: TGTGCCAGTAGTATTGGGGGGACAGGGCAAGAGACCCAGTACTTC. Translating it yields CASSIGGTGQETQYF.

This chain connects TRBV2 to TRBJ2-1; D gene unclear. The length of the CDR3 is 14 residues. Per germline, CDR1 SNHLY and CDR2 FYNNEI. V lost 8 bases and J 4 bases, leaving 15 bases between the germline ends. The CDR3 loop is CASVLPQKYNEQFF. CDR3 DNA: TGTGCCAGCGTATTGCCACAGAAATACAATGAGCAGTTCTTC.

The chain carries TRBV4-3 and TRBJ1-6; TRBD1 matches 8 bases. The CDR3 spans 16 residues. Unmatched junction bases numbered 4, after V lost 1 base and J lost 5 bases. Germline CDR1 and CDR2: LGHNA and YSLEER. The CDR3 region is CASSQGTGSDNSPLHF. The DNA for the CDR3 is TGCGCCAGCAGCCAAGGGACAGGGTCTGATAATTCACCCCTCCACTTT.

The rearrangement joins TRBV6-1 to TRBJ2-2, with D hard to call. The CDR3 sequence is 13 residues long. V was pared by 10 bases and J by 8 bases, with 17 bases between. Germline CDR1 is MNHNS and CDR2 is SASEGT. CDR3 nucleotides: TGTGCCACCGCCGGGTACCAAGTTGGGGAGCTGTTTTTT. It specifies CATAGYQVGELFF.

The rearrangement uses TRBV5-1 and TRBJ1-2; 11 nucleotides match TRBD1. J was trimmed by 1 base and V by 4 bases; bases with no gene match: 9. The CDR3 runs 17 residues. CDR1 SGHRS and CDR2 YFSETQ come from the germline V gene. The CDR3 region is CASSSRTGGSFNYGYTF. As DNA, the CDR3 is TGCGCCAGCAGCAGTAGGACAGGGGGCTCTTTTAACTATGGCTACACCTTC.

This rearrangement joins TRBV3-1 (or the pseudogene TRBV3-2) to TRBJ2-2, with 8 bases matching TRBD1. V lost 4 bases and J lost 4; bases outside the gene matches: 5. Germline V lookup: CDR1 LGHDT, CDR2 YNNKEL (reference sequence). There are 15 residues in the CDR3. DNA of the CDR3: TGTGCCAGCAGCCTCAGGGGGCCCGGCACCGGGGAGCTGTTTTTT. Encoded protein: CASSLRGPGTGELFF.

The chain has TRBV4-3 and TRBJ2-2, with 7 bases aligning to TRBD2. Germline V CDR1 and CDR2: LGHNA, YSLEER. V lost 3 bases and J lost 1; bases outside the gene matches: 8. This CDR3 is built from 17 residues. The CDR3 coding sequence is TGCGCCAGCAGCCAGGTGATTAAGCGGGGGAACACCGGGGAGCTGTTTTTT. This translates into CASSQVIKRGNTGELFF.

This sequence joins TRBV27 and TRBJ1-2, with 10 bases identical to TRBD1. Losses at the gene ends were 6 bases for V and 2 bases for J; bases not matched to a gene: 0. CDR3 length: 13 residues. Germline assignment: CDR1 MNHEY and CDR2 SMNVEV (reference sequence). CDR3 sequence reads: CASRGQGNYGYTF. The CDR3 nucleotides read TGTGCCAGCAGGGGACAGGGGAACTATGGCTACACCTTC.

The rearrangement joins TRBV7-3 to TRBJ2-2; 8 nucleotides align to TRBD2. The V gene end was trimmed by 2 bases and the J gene end by 4 bases; junction bases not matched to a gene: 3. Looked up from germline, CDR1 is SGHTA and CDR2 is FQGTGA. This CDR3 has 15 residues. CDR3 region: CASSLGLAGTGELFF. The CDR3 DNA reads as TGTGCCAGCAGCTTAGGTCTAGCGGGCACCGGGGAGCTGTTTTTT.

This chain uses TRBV6-7 with TRBJ1-5, with a tentative D call TRBD1 (6 bases). TRBV6-7 qualifies as an ORF whose function is uncertain. There are 15 residues in the CDR3. Trimming removed 6 bases from V and 4 bases from J, with 16 bases in between. CDR3 DNA: TGTGCCAGCAGGTTATCCGGGGGGCGGAATCAGCCCCAGCATTTT. Its translation is CASRLSGGRNQPQHF.

With respect to this clone: This CDR3 is also generated by other DNA sequences in the sample. The CDR3 DNA is TGTGCCAGCATCCTTTCCTACGAGCAGTACTTC. This translates into CASILSYEQYF. The V call is TRBV2, the J call TRBJ2-7; D is undetermined. V lost 7 bases to trimming and J lost 1 base, with 5 bases between them. This CDR3 has 11 residues. Germline V gene lookup returns CDR1 SNHLY and CDR2 FYNNEI.

This clone came up a few times. This sequence joins TRBV27 and TRBJ2-7, with D perhaps TRBD1 (5 bases). Germline V gene data show CDR1 as MNHEY and CDR2 as SMNVEV (reference sequence). This CDR3 spans 13 amino acids. V was clipped by 7 bases and J by 8 bases, with 18 bases between them. CDR3 coding DNA: TGTGCCAGCATCCAAGGGGCCGACACACAGCAGTACTTC. It yields the protein CASIQGADTQQYF.

This chain connects TRBV18 to TRBJ2-1; 8 nucleotides agree with TRBD2. V dropped 8 bases and J dropped 6; count of bases not matched to a gene: 15. The CDR3 runs to 16 residues. Germline V lookup: CDR1 KGHSH, CDR2 LQKENI. CDR3 in amino acids: CASASPGTRRANEQFF. The CDR3 DNA is TGTGCCAGCGCTTCGCCCGGGACTAGAAGAGCCAATGAGCAGTTCTTC.

The chain joins TRBV27 to TRBJ2-2; 8 bases match TRBD1. With V trimmed by 2 bases and J by 6 bases, 2 bases remained unmatched. Germline V lookup: CDR1 MNHEY, CDR2 SMNVEV (reference sequence). The CDR3 covers 14 residues. The CDR3 reads CASSLDRGPGELFF. CDR3 in DNA: TGTGCCAGCAGTTTAGACAGGGGTCCCGGGGAGCTGTTTTTT.

The chain combines TRBV5-1 with TRBJ2-5; maybe TRBD2 (6 bases). CDR3 length: 14 residues. The V end was cut by 6 bases, the J end by 10 bases, with 22 bases between. From germline, CDR1 is SGHRS and CDR2 YFSETQ. CDR3 sequence reads: CASKVVDAGTDQYF. The CDR3 nucleotides read TGCGCCAGCAAAGTAGTAGACGCGGGGACGGACCAGTACTTC. The whole variable domain, filled in from reference TRBV5-1 and TRBJ2-5, reads KAGVTQTPRYLIKTRGQQVTLSCSPISGHRSVSWYQQTPGQGLQFLFEYFSETQRNKGNFPGRFSGRQFSNSRSEMNVSTLELGDSALYLCASKVVDAGTDQYFGPGTRLLVL.

The chain has TRBV6-5 and TRBJ1-5; D is perhaps TRBD1 (5 bases). CDR1 and CDR2 (germline): MNHEY, SVGAGI. This CDR3 is 14 amino acids long. V was cut by 7 bases and J by 0 bases, with 10 bases left in between. The CDR3 reads CASKTDNSNQPQHF. DNA for the CDR3: TGTGCCAGCAAGACAGACAATAGCAATCAGCCCCAGCATTTT.

As DNA, the CDR3 is TGTGCCAGCAGCCAGTCTAGCGGGAGGTTCAACGAGCAGTACTTC. Its protein product is CASSQSSGRFNEQYF. The chain joins TRBV3-1 (or the pseudogene TRBV3-2) to TRBJ2-7, with 11 bases lining up with TRBD2. The ends lost 3 bases at V and 5 bases at J; junction bases unmatched: 6. This CDR3 contains 15 residues. Germline-derived CDR1 and CDR2 are LGHDT and YNNKEL (reference sequence).

V usage is TRBV18 and J usage is TRBJ1-5, with D tentatively TRBD1 (5 bases). The CDR3 has 13 amino acids. The germline V and J ends were trimmed by 6 bases and 3 bases, with 9 bases remaining between them. From germline, CDR1 is KGHSH and CDR2 LQKENI. The CDR3 region has the DNA TGTGCCAGCTCCGGGGGAAACAATCAGCCCCAGCATTTT. Protein: CASSGGNNQPQHF.

The chain recombines TRBV18 with TRBJ2-5; D is undetermined. CDR1 is KGHSH and CDR2 is LQKENI in the germline V gene. V was pared by 1 base and J by 2 bases, with 8 bases between. CDR3 length equals 14 residues. In nucleotides, the CDR3 is TGTGCCAGCTCACCACAGTTTAGACAAGAGACCCAGTACTTC. As protein: CASSPQFRQETQYF.

This chain links TRBV9 with TRBJ2-7; 12 nucleotides line up with TRBD2. CDR3 length equals 16 residues. The germline V gene has CDR1 SGDLS and CDR2 YYNGEE. J was trimmed by 4 bases and V by 2 bases; bases with no gene match: 7. The CDR3 sequence: CASSVTSGGMGYEQYF. CDR3 nucleotides: TGTGCCAGCAGCGTGACTAGCGGGGGTATGGGATACGAGCAGTACTTC.

This clone was recorded only once. The chain is built from TRBV4-1 and TRBJ1-2, with TRBD1 matching 7 bases. V trimming: 0 bases; J trimming: 7 bases; junction bases outside the gene matches: 14. Germline CDR1 and CDR2: MGHRA and YSYEKL. This CDR3 is built from 17 residues. CDR3 in DNA: TGCGCCAGCAGCCAAGATCCCATCGTTTCCGGGACAGCTGGCTACACCTTC. Protein product: CASSQDPIVSGTAGYTF.

V gene TRBV28 combines with J gene TRBJ2-4, with 7 bases lining up with TRBD1. V lost 4 bases and J lost 3; bases outside the gene matches: 3. The length of the CDR3 is 14 residues. Germline CDR1 and CDR2: MDHEN and SYDVKM. The CDR3 sequence: CASSSRGLKNIQYF. CDR3 in DNA: TGTGCCAGCAGTTCGAGGGGGCTCAAAAACATTCAGTACTTC.

The genes are TRBV19 and TRBJ2-1, with D tentatively TRBD2 (5 bases). The CDR3 is 15 residues long. Trimming took off 3 bases at V and 2 bases at J, with 11 bases between the two ends. Germline V gene data show CDR1 as LNHDA and CDR2 as SQIVND (reference sequence). This CDR3 is CASSMLAGAYNEQFF. Here the CDR3 DNA reads TGTGCCAGTAGTATGCTAGCAGGCGCCTACAATGAGCAGTTCTTC. Full variable domain (outside the CDR3, taken from reference TRBV19 and TRBJ2-1): DGGITQSPKYLFRKEGQNVTLSCEQNLNHDAMYWYRQDPGQGLRLIYYSQIVNDFQKGDIAEGYSVSREKKESFPLTVTSAQKNPTAFYLCASSMLAGAYNEQFFGPGTRLTVL.

The gene calls are TRBV5-1 and TRBJ2-7; perhaps TRBD2 as D (6 bases). Trimming removed 0 bases from V and 6 bases from J, with 16 bases in between. Germline CDR1 SGHRS, CDR2 YFSETQ. The CDR3 runs 15 residues. CDR3 residues: CASSLEGLRRSEQYF. The CDR3 coding sequence is TGCGCCAGCAGCTTGGAGGGACTCCGGAGGTCCGAGCAGTACTTC.

The table lists this clone with a count of one. The chain joins TRBV28 to TRBJ2-1; 7 bases are shared with TRBD2. Germline CDR1 reads MDHEN; CDR2 reads SYDVKM. The CDR3 has 15 amino acids. J gave up 4 bases and V 6 bases, and 9 bases lay outside the gene matches. CDR3 loop: CASSPLASGYNEQFF. The CDR3 DNA reads TGTGCCAGCAGCCCACTAGCGAGTGGTTACAATGAGCAGTTCTTC.

This clone came up once. This chain joins TRBV2 and TRBJ2-3; 7 bases fit TRBD2. Germline V gives CDR1 SNHLY, CDR2 FYNNEI. The length of the CDR3 is 16 residues. Unmatched junction bases numbered 9, after V lost 6 bases and J lost 0 bases. CDR3 DNA sequence: TGTGCCAGCAGGGCCCAGCGGGGAGCTAGCACAGATACGCAGTATTTT. Encoded protein: CASRAQRGASTDTQYF.

The chain recombines TRBV4-3 with TRBJ2-2; 10 nucleotides line up with TRBD1. The CDR3 has 16 residues. Per the germline V gene, CDR1 is LGHNA and CDR2 is YSLEER. Trimming cost V 4 bases and J 6 bases; bases outside gene matches: 8. CDR3: CASSRRQGAFPGELFF. CDR3 bases: TGCGCCAGCAGCCGAAGACAGGGGGCCTTCCCCGGGGAGCTGTTTTTT.